Shown below are 10 T cell receptor beta chains from a single sample sequenced in a study of regulatory T cells in long-lasting Graves disease. Construction of TCR beta libraries relied on iRepertoire HTBI primers and on Arm-PCR targeting CDR3 regions. MiXCR, run by TCRdb on the multiplex PCR reads, gives a single entry per CDR3 protein. The repertoire holds 450,000 to 600,000 distinct CDR3 sequences, with about 13% as singletons. The time point: newly diagnosed GD, antithyroid drugs for less than 3 months. RNA extracted from PBMCs served as the sequencing template. This sample also appeared in a second study, on T cells in Graves' hyperthyroidism and ophthalmopathy.

This specimen consisted of peripheral blood mononuclear cells (PBMCs), obtained at new diagnosis, from a patient treated with antithyroid drugs. The source of these receptors is a man aged 30 to 45 with Graves disease.

Note on this clonotype: A read error may explain this, as a much larger clone is one base away. The gene calls are TRBV20-1 and TRBJ1-1; no definite D call. Trimming stripped 4 bases from V and 4 bases from J, with 13 bases between. The CDR3 has 13 residues. In germline, CDR1 is DFQATT, CDR2 SNEGSKA (reference sequence). CDR3 nucleotides: TGCAGTGCTAAAGACGCTCTAGGCACTGAAGCTTTCTTT. Translated, it gives CSAKDALGTEAFF.

This clonotype was counted a few times. This rearrangement joins TRBV20-1 to TRBJ2-4; TRBD1 is a possible D gene (6 bases). This CDR3 region has 13 residues. The V end lost 6 bases, the J end lost 5 bases, and 14 bases lay between the germline ends. Germline V gives CDR1 DFQATT, CDR2 SNEGSKA (reference sequence). The chain's CDR3 is CSAPRDIQNIQYF. The CDR3 DNA reads as TGCAGTGCCCCGAGGGACATCCAAAACATTCAGTACTTC.

Worth noting for this clonotype: With a much larger clone just one base away, this may be a read error. The chain combines TRBV20-1 with TRBJ2-5, with 11 bases fitting TRBD2. V trimming: 0 bases; J trimming: 6 bases; junction bases outside the gene matches: 12. The CDR3 covers 17 residues. The germline V gene encodes CDR1 DFQATT and CDR2 SNEGSKA (reference sequence). The CDR3 DNA reads TGCAGTGCTAGAGAAGGAATAGCGGGAGGGTTTGCGAAGACCCAGTACTTC. This translates into CSAREGIAGGFAKTQYF.

There are a few counts of this clonotype. The CDR3 DNA sequence: TGTGCCTGGGACAGGGCTGGAAACACCATATATTTT. Translated, it gives CAWDRAGNTIYF. This chain joins TRBV30 and TRBJ1-3; TRBD1 agrees at 7 bases. Germline V gene sequence: CDR1 GTSNPN, CDR2 SVGIG (reference sequence). The J segment lost 2 bases and the V segment lost 5 bases, leaving 0 bases of the junction unmatched. The CDR3 covers 12 residues.

There are a few counts of this clonotype. The chain uses TRBV4-1 and TRBJ2-7, with 9 bases that match TRBD1. CDR3 length: 14 amino acids. Germline CDR1 reads MGHRA; CDR2 reads YSYEKL. Trimming removed 5 bases from V and 2 bases from J; junction bases left unmatched: 4. The CDR3 sequence: CASSYRGPTYEQYF. The CDR3 DNA is TGCGCCAGCAGCTACAGGGGGCCAACCTACGAGCAGTACTTC.

The chain employs TRBV11-2 and TRBJ2-1; 12 nucleotides line up with TRBD2. The CDR3 loop spans 17 amino acids. Germline CDR1 is SGHAT and CDR2 is FQNNGV. V gave up 0 bases and J gave up 7 bases; unmatched junction bases: 7. DNA for the CDR3: TGTGCCAGCAGCTTAGAGTTAGGACTAGCGGGGAAAAATGAGCAGTTCTTC. Protein: CASSLELGLAGKNEQFF.

This clonotype was detected ten times or more. The genes are TRBV5-1 and TRBJ1-3; D might be TRBD1 (6 bases). The CDR3 runs 14 residues. Trimming removed 6 bases from V and 4 bases from J, with 14 bases in between. CDR1 and CDR2 (germline): SGHRS, YFSETQ. Written as DNA, the CDR3 is TGCGCCAGCACCCTGGACAGTGGAGGAAACACCATATATTTT. Its protein is CASTLDSGGNTIYF.

The V gene is TRBV11-1, the J gene TRBJ2-5; 7 bases fit TRBD1. The CDR3 spans 12 residues. V shed 7 bases, J shed 5 bases, and the junction held 4 bases outside the gene matches. The germline CDR1 and CDR2 sequences are SGHAT and FQDESV (reference sequence). The CDR3 loop is CASNHRGETQYF. In DNA, the CDR3 is TGTGCCAGCAACCACAGGGGTGAGACCCAGTACTTC.

Details on this clonotype: One junction end disagrees with the germline gene, perhaps due to a read error. The chain links TRBV29-1 to TRBJ2-2; D is perhaps TRBD2 (6 bases). Germline V gene lookup returns CDR1 SQVTM and CDR2 ANQGSEA. The CDR3 has 14 amino acids. For the CDR3, the DNA is TGCAGCGTCGTGGGGGTTCGGGCCACCGGGGAGGTGTTTTTT. This encodes CSVVGVRATGEVFF.

This clonotype was found many times. CDR3 bases: TGTGCTAGTGGCTCTTTAGGACAGGCCAATTACTACGAGCAGTACTTC. It translates to CASGSLGQANYYEQYF. J is TRBJ2-7 and V is TRBV12-5; 7 bases map to TRBD1. CDR1 LGHNT and CDR2 FRNRAP come from the germline V gene. The CDR3 contains 16 residues. V lost 6 bases and J lost 3; bases outside the gene matches: 14.